The 9 T cell receptor beta chains reported below all come from one sample, sequenced in a study of T cell responses to AZD1222 COVID-19 vaccine. Sequenced by immunoSEQ multiplex PCR; TCRdb stores in-frame clones only, minus some. The sample has over 120,000 clones; 92% are singletons. The specimen comprised peripheral blood, sampled 28 days after the second AZD1222 dose. Receptor source: an adult who received the AZD1222 COVID-19 vaccine.

V usage is TRBV28 and J usage is TRBJ1-2; 7 bases are a match to TRBD1. Trimming removed 7 bases from V and 7 bases from J; junction bases left unmatched: 9. The CDR3 spans 13 residues. Germline loops: CDR1 MDHEN, CDR2 SYDVKM. The CDR3 nucleotides are TGTGCCAGCACCTCGGGGACAGTTGGTGGCTACACCTTC. Translated: CASTSGTVGGYTF.

This clone appeared once. The rearrangement joins TRBV7-2 to TRBJ2-5; D is possibly TRBD2 (6 bases). This CDR3 is 14 amino acids long. CDR1 SGHTA and CDR2 FQGNSA come from the germline V gene. The V gene lost 5 bases and the J gene lost 4 bases, with 14 bases spanning the gap. CDR3 sequence (DNA): TGTGCCAGCAGCGCGGGACCCTCCGGAGAGACCCAGTACTTC. Encoded protein: CASSAGPSGETQYF.

This clone was seen a handful of times. This chain connects TRBV28 to TRBJ1-4; possibly TRBD1 for D (6 bases). The CDR3 loop spans 14 amino acids. Per germline, CDR1 MDHEN and CDR2 SYDVKM. Trimming took 9 bases from V and 8 from J, leaving 19 bases between them. CDR3 nucleotides: TGTGCCAGTCAAAGTCCGGGGGCCGGAGAAAAACTGTTTTTT. Its translation: CASQSPGAGEKLFF.

The rearrangement joins TRBV19 to TRBJ2-3; tentatively, D is TRBD1 (5 bases). This CDR3 is built from 13 residues. Deletions cut 5 bases from V and 3 bases from J, with 9 bases between. Germline CDR1 and CDR2: LNHDA and SQIVND (reference sequence). The CDR3 DNA follows: TGTGCCAGTAGTGGCAGGGTAACAGATACGCAGTATTTT. It codes for CASSGRVTDTQYF.

To note about this clone: The sample holds other DNA sequences that translate to the same CDR3. The chain is built from TRBV10-3 and TRBJ1-2, with D maybe TRBD1 (5 bases). The V gene lost 2 bases and the J gene lost 6 bases, with 7 bases spanning the gap. Germline V CDR1 and CDR2: ENHRY, SYGVKD. The CDR3 is 12 residues long. CDR3 sequence reads: CAISERGDGYTF. The CDR3 nucleotides are TGTGCCATCAGTGAGCGGGGGGATGGCTACACCTTC.

The chain combines TRBV15 with TRBJ1-1, with no clear D. Germline CDR1 is LNHNV and CDR2 is YYDKDF (reference sequence). The V gene lost 3 bases and the J gene lost 5 bases, with 13 bases spanning the gap. The CDR3 has 14 residues. CDR3 sequence reads: CATSRTLVGTEAFF. CDR3 nucleotides: TGTGCCACCAGCAGGACCCTTGTGGGTACTGAAGCTTTCTTT. The full variable domain, rest sourced from reference TRBV15 and TRBJ1-1, is DAMVIQNPRYQVTQFGKPVTLSCSQTLNHNVMYWYQQKSSQAPKLLFHYYDKDFNNEADTPDNFQSRRPNTSFCFLDIRSPGLGDTAMYLCATSRTLVGTEAFFGQGTRLTVV.

V usage is TRBV7-2 and J usage is TRBJ1-4; perhaps TRBD1 as D (5 bases). The length of the CDR3 is 15 residues. The germline V gene has CDR1 SGHTA and CDR2 FQGNSA. Trimming removed 6 bases from V and 5 bases from J, with 16 bases in between. The CDR3: CASSTSGTTNEKLFF. The CDR3 bases are TGTGCCAGCAGTACCTCCGGGACGACCAATGAAAAACTGTTTTTT.

The CDR3 nucleotides are TGTGCCAGCAGCCAAGACGCGGGACAGGTGGCTCAGCCCCAGCATTTT. This translates into CASSQDAGQVAQPQHF. The chain employs TRBV3-1 (or the pseudogene TRBV3-2) and TRBJ1-5; 8 bases match TRBD1. Germline CDR1 LGHDT, CDR2 YNNKEL (reference sequence). The CDR3 runs 16 residues. The J segment lost 6 bases and the V segment lost 0 bases, leaving 7 bases of the junction unmatched.

The chain joins TRBV4-3 to TRBJ2-1; 8 bases align to TRBD2. This CDR3 comprises 16 residues. CDR1 is LGHNA, CDR2 YSLEER, per germline. The V gene end was trimmed by 0 bases and the J gene end by 6 bases; junction bases not matched to a gene: 7. Written as DNA, the CDR3 is TGCGCCAGCAGCCAAGAATCGGGACTAGGACGCAATGAGCAGTTCTTC. Protein: CASSQESGLGRNEQFF.